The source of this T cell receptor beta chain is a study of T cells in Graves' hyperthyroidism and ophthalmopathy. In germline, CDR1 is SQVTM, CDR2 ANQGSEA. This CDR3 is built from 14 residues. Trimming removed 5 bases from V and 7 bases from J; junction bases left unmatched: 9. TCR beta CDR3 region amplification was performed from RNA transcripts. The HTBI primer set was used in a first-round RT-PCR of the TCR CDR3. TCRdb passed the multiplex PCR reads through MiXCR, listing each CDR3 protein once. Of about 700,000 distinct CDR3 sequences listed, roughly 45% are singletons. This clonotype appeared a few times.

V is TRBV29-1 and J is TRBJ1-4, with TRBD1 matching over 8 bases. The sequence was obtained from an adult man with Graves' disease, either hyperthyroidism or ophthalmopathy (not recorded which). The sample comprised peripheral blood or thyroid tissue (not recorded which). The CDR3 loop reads CSVRPGGGTEKLFF. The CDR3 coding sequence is TGCAGCGTTCGACCAGGGGGCGGAACTGAAAAACTGTTTTTT.